What follows are 11 T cell receptor beta chains derived from one specimen sequenced in a study of shared clonotypes between healthy human individuals. TCRdb's copy holds only in-frame clones and misses some; the assay was immunoSEQ multiplex PCR. This table has 2,500,000 or so clones, just under 95% appearing once. Source material: naive CD4+ T cells from PBMCs. Subset here: CD45RA+ positively selected. The receptors come from a man younger than 30 in good health. Some clones in this sample may be carry-over from other donors' samples.

The chain carries TRBV5-1 and TRBJ2-5, with 12 bases matching TRBD1. V dropped 4 bases and J dropped 4; count of bases not matched to a gene: 5. This CDR3 spans 15 amino acids. Germline assignment: CDR1 SGHRS and CDR2 YFSETQ. DNA of the CDR3: TGCGCCAGCAGCCGGGGGACAGGGGGCTTAGAGACCCAGTACTTC. Translated: CASSRGTGGLETQYF.

V and J are TRBV30 and TRBJ1-6; 7 bases line up with TRBD1. In germline, CDR1 is GTSNPN, CDR2 SVGIG (reference sequence). This CDR3 has 15 amino acids. Trimming at V came to 5 bases and at J to 4 bases, leaving 8 bases not matched to a gene. The CDR3 is CAWGTAQFYNSPLHF. CDR3 DNA: TGTGCCTGGGGGACAGCACAATTTTATAATTCACCCCTCCACTTT.

For the CDR3, the DNA is TGTGCCAGCAGCTTAGCTTGGGTCCGCGGAACTAATGAAAAACTGTTTTTT. Translated: CASSLAWVRGTNEKLFF. V and J are TRBV7-6 and TRBJ1-4; D gene ambiguous. The V gene lost 0 bases and the J gene lost 1 base, with 12 bases spanning the gap. Germline V gives CDR1 SGHVS, CDR2 FNYEAQ. The CDR3 has 17 residues. The complete variable domain, with remaining parts taken from reference TRBV7-6 and TRBJ1-4, reads GAGVSQSPRYKVTKRGQDVALRCDPISGHVSLYWYRQALGQGPEFLTYFNYEAQQDKSGLPNDRFSAERPEGSISTLTIQRTEQRDSAMYRCASSLAWVRGTNEKLFFGSGTQLSVL.

The chain employs TRBV29-1 and TRBJ2-1; D is perhaps TRBD1 or TRBD2 (5 bases each). CDR3 size: 15 residues. V was trimmed by 3 bases and J by 5 bases, leaving 17 bases between them. In germline, CDR1 is SQVTM, CDR2 ANQGSEA. Here the CDR3 DNA reads TGCAGCGTTGAGGTCCGGGGCACCACCCACAATGAGCAGTTCTTC. Translated, it gives CSVEVRGTTHNEQFF.

The chain is built from TRBV14 and TRBJ1-5; 8 bases are shared with TRBD1. After removal of 4 bases from V and 3 bases from J, the junction contained 2 bases not matched to a gene. Germline V lookup: CDR1 SGHDN, CDR2 FVKESK. CDR3 length equals 14 residues. The CDR3 DNA reads as TGTGCCAGCAGCCCGACAGGGGCCAATCAGCCCCAGCATTTT. Protein sequence: CASSPTGANQPQHF.

The chain links TRBV9 to TRBJ2-7; maybe TRBD1 (5 bases). This CDR3 contains 13 residues. The germline gives CDR1 SGDLS, CDR2 YYNGEE. Trimming shortened V by 3 bases and J by 4 bases, and 11 bases separated the two germline ends. CDR3 amino acids: CASSGYPGYEQYF. As DNA, the CDR3 is TGTGCCAGCAGCGGGTACCCAGGGTACGAGCAGTACTTC.

The chain employs TRBV7-6 and TRBJ1-2; 7 nucleotides agree with TRBD1. The germline V gene encodes CDR1 SGHVS and CDR2 FNYEAQ. V was pared by 1 base and J by 0 bases, with 2 bases of the junction left unmatched. The CDR3 loop spans 15 amino acids. The CDR3 spells CASSLGQGANYGYTF. The DNA of the CDR3 is TGTGCCAGCAGCTTAGGACAGGGTGCTAACTATGGCTACACCTTC.

This clone was picked up one time. The rearrangement links TRBV4-2 to TRBJ2-7, with D possibly matching TRBD1 (6 bases). The germline CDR1 and CDR2 sequences are LGHNA and YNFKEQ. The CDR3 runs 16 residues. Trimming pared 2 bases from V and 5 bases from J, leaving 19 bases between. CDR3 residues: CASSQPGAGVGHEQYF. DNA for the CDR3: TGTGCCAGCAGCCAACCAGGGGCCGGGGTTGGTCACGAGCAGTACTTC.

The DNA for the CDR3 is TGTGCCAGCACCTCCAGCGGGACGGAGGGGGATACGCAGTATTTT. Translating it yields CASTSSGTEGDTQYF. The rearrangement uses TRBV6-4 and TRBJ2-3; 7 bases are shared with TRBD2. Germline values: CDR1 MRHNA, CDR2 SNTAGT. V lost 7 bases to trimming and J lost 6 bases; unmatched junction nucleotides: 13. The CDR3 has 15 amino acids.

The gene calls are TRBV7-2 and TRBJ2-1, with 12 bases aligning to TRBD2. This CDR3 comprises 14 residues. CDR1 SGHTA and CDR2 FQGNSA come from the germline V gene. The J segment lost 5 bases and the V segment lost 6 bases, leaving 2 bases of the junction unmatched. The CDR3 reads CASRLAGGHNEQFF. CDR3 in DNA: TGTGCCAGCAGGCTAGCGGGAGGGCACAATGAGCAGTTCTTC.

This clone was seen a single time. The rearrangement links TRBV5-1 to TRBJ2-2; no firm D call. CDR1 and CDR2 from the germline V gene are SGHRS and YFSETQ. The CDR3 loop spans 15 amino acids. Trimming cost V 0 bases and J 0 bases, with 6 bases left between them. CDR3 sequence (DNA): TGCGCCAGCAGCTTGGCTGAGTCGAACACCGGGGAGCTGTTTTTT. It codes for CASSLAESNTGELFF.